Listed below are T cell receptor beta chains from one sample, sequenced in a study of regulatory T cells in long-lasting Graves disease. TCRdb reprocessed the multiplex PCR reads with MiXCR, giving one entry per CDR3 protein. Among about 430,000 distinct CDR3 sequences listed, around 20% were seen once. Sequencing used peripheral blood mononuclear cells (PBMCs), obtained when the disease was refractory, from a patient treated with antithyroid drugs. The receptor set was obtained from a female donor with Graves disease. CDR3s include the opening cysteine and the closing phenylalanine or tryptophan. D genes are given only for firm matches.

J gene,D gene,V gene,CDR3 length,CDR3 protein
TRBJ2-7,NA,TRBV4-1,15,CASSWTRDNSYEQYF
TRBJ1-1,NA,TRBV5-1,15,CASSFGTPQNTEAFF
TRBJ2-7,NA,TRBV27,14,CASSLAGTLYEQYF
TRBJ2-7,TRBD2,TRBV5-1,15,CASSTGSREVYEQYF
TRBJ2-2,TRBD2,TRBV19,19,CASSTGLAGVSLSTGELFF
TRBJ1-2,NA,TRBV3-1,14,CASSPGREDYGYTF
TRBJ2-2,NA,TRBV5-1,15,CASSPGSGTTGELFF
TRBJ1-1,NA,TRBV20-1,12,CSAKDKNTEAFF
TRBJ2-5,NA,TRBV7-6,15,CASSLPRTVQETQYF
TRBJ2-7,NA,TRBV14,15,CASSQGSSAHYEQYF
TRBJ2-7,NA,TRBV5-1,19,CASSLESPPWRDNPYEQYF
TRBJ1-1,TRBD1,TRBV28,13,CASSWGQSTEAFF
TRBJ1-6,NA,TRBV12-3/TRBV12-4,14,CASSGSSYNSPLHF